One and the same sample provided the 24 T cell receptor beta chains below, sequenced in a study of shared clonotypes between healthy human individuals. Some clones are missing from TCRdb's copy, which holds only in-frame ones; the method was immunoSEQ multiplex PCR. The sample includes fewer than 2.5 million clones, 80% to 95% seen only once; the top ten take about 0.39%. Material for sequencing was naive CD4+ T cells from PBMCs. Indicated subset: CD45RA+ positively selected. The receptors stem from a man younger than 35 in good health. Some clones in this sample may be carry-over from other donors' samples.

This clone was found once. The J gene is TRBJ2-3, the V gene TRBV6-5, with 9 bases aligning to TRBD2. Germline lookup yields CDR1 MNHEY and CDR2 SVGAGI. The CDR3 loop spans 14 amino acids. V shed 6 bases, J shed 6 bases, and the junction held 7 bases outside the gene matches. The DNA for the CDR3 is TGTGCCAGCAGAGCAGGGACTAGCTACGATACGCAGTATTTT. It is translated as CASRAGTSYDTQYF.

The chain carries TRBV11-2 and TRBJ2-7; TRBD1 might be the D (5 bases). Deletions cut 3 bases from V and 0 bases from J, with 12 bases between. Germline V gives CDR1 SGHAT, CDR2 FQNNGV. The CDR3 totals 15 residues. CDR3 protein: CASSFPAGLSYEQYF. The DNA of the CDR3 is TGTGCCAGCAGCTTCCCCGCAGGGCTCTCCTACGAGCAGTACTTC.

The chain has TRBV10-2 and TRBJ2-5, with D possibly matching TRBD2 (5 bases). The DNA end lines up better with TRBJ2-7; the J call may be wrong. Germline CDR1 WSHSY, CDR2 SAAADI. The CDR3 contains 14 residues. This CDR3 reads CAIATPPGCYEQYF. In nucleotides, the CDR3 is TGCGCCATTGCCACCCCCCCGGGGTGCTACGAGCAGTACTTC.

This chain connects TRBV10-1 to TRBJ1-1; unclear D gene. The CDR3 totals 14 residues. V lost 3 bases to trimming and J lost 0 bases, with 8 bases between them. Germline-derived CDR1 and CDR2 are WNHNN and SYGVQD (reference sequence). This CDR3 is CASSDGDLNTEAFF. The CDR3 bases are TGCGCCAGCAGTGACGGGGATCTGAACACTGAAGCTTTCTTT.

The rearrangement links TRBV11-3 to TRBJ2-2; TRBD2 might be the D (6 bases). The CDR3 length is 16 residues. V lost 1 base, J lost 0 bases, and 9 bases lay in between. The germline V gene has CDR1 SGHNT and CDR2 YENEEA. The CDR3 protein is CASSLVTGANTGELFF. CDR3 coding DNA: TGTGCCAGCAGCTTAGTTACGGGAGCGAACACCGGGGAGCTGTTTTTT.

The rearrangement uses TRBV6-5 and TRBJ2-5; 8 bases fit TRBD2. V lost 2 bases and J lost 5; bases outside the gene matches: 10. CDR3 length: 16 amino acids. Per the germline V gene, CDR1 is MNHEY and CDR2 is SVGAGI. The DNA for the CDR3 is TGTGCCAGCAGTTACGGGAGGACTAGCAGTAGCGAGACCCAGTACTTC. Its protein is CASSYGRTSSSETQYF.

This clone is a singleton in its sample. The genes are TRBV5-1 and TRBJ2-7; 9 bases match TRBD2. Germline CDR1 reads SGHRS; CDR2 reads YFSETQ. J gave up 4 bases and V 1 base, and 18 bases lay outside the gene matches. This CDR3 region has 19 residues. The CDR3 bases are TGCGCCAGCAGCTTGCTTGGCGGGAGGGCCTCCCCTCCTTTTTACGAGCAGTACTTC. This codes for CASSLLGGRASPPFYEQYF.

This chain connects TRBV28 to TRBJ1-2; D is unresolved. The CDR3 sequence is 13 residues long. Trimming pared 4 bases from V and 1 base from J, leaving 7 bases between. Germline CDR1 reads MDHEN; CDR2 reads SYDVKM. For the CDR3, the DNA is TGTGCCAGCAGTTACAGCGGTAACTATGGCTACACCTTC. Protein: CASSYSGNYGYTF.

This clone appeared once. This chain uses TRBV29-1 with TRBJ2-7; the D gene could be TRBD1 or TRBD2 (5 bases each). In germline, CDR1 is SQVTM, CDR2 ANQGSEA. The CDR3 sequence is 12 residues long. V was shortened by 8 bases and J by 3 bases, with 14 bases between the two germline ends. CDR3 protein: CSYSGANYEQYF. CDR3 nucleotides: TGCAGCTACTCCGGGGCAAACTACGAGCAGTACTTC.

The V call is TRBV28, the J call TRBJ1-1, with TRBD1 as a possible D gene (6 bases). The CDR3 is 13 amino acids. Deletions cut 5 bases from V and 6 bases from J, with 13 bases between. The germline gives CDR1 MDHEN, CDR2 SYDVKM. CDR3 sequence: CASSIAGASEAFF. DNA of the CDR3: TGTGCCAGCAGTATTGCAGGGGCATCTGAAGCTTTCTTT.

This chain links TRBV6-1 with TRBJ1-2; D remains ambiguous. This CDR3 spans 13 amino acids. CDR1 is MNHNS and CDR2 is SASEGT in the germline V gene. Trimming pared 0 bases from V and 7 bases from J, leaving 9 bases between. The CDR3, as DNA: TGTGCCAGCAGTGAAGCCCTTGCTAGTGGCTACACCTTC. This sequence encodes CASSEALASGYTF.

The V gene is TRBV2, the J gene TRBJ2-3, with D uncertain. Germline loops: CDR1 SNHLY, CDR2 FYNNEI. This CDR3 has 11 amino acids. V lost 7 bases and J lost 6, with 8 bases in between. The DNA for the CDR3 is TGTGCCAGCATGCGAGCTGATACGCAGTATTTT. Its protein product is CASMRADTQYF.

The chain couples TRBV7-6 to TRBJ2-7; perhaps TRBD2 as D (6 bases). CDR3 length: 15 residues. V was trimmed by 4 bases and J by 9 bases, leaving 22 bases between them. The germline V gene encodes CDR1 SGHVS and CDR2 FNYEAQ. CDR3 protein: CASSSRDGAQSGQYF. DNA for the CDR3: TGTGCCAGCAGCTCGCGGGACGGTGCGCAATCGGGGCAGTACTTC.

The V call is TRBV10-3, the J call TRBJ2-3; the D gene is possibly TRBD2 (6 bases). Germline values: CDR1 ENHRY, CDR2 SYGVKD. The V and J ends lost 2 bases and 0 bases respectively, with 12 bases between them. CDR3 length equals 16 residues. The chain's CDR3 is CAISEGTRGSTDTQYF. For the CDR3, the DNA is TGTGCCATCAGTGAGGGTACGCGGGGTAGCACAGATACGCAGTATTTT.

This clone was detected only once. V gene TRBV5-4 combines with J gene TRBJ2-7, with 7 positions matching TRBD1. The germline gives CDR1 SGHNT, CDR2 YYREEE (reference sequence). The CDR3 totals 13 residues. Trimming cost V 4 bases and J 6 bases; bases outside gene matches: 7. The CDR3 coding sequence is TGTGCCAGCAGCGTAAAACAGGGGCTCGAGCAGTACTTC. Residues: CASSVKQGLEQYF. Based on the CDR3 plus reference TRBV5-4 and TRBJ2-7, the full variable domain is ETGVTQSPTHLIKTRGQQVTLRCSSQSGHNTVSWYQQALGQGPQFIFQYYREEENGRGNFPPRFSGLQFPNYSSELNVNALELDDSALYLCASSVKQGLEQYFGPGTRLTVT.

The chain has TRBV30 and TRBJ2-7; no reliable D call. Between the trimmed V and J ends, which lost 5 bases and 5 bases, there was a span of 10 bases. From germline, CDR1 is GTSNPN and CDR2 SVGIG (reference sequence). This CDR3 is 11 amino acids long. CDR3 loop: CAWAGVDEQYF. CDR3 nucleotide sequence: TGTGCCTGGGCTGGTGTGGACGAGCAGTACTTC.

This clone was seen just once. The DNA for the CDR3 is TGTGCCAGCAGCTTAGATACGGGGACGGGAAGCTATGGCTACACCTTC. Its protein is CASSLDTGTGSYGYTF. The chain links TRBV7-2 to TRBJ1-2; perhaps TRBD1 as D (5 bases). This CDR3 has 16 residues. The ends were cut back, 1 base at V and 4 bases at J, with 16 bases in the middle. Germline V gene lookup returns CDR1 SGHTA and CDR2 FQGNSA.

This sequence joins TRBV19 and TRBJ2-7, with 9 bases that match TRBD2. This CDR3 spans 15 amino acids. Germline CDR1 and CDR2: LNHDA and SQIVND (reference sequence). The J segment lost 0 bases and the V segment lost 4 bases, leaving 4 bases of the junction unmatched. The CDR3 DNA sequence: TGTGCCAGTAGTAGTAGCGGGGGATACTCCTACGAGCAGTACTTC. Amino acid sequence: CASSSSGGYSYEQYF.

The CDR3 here is CASSYGRGFGRLPDTQYF. The CDR3 DNA reads as TGTGCCAGCAGCTATGGGCGGGGGTTCGGGAGGTTGCCAGATACGCAGTATTTT. The chain joins TRBV7-8 to TRBJ2-3; 7 bases are shared with TRBD2. The length of the CDR3 is 18 residues. Germline assignment: CDR1 SGHVS and CDR2 FQNEAQ. Trimming removed 4 bases from V and 4 bases from J; junction bases left unmatched: 17.

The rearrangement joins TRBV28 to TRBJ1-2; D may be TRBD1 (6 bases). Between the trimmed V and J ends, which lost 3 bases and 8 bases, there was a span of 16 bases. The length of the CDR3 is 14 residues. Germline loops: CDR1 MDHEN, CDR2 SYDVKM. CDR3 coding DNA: TGTGCCAGCAGTTTTACAGGGATCTCTCTGGGCTACACCTTC. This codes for CASSFTGISLGYTF.

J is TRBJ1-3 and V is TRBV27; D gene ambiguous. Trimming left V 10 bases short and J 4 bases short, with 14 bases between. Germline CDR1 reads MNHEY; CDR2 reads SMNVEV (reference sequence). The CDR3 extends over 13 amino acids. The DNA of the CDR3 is TGTGCCACCAAAACGCAGTTCGGAAACACCATATATTTT. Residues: CATKTQFGNTIYF.

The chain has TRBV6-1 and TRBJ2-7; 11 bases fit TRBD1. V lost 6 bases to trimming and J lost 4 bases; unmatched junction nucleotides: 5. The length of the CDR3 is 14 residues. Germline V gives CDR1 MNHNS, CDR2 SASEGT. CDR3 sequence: CASSMDRGRYEQYF. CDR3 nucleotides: TGTGCCAGCAGCATGGACAGGGGGCGTTACGAGCAGTACTTC.

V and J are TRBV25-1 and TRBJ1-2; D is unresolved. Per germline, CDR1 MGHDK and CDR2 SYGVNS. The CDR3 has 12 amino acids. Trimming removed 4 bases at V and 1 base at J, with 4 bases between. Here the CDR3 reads CASSAYNYGYTF. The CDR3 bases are TGTGCCAGCAGTGCGTATAACTATGGCTACACCTTC.

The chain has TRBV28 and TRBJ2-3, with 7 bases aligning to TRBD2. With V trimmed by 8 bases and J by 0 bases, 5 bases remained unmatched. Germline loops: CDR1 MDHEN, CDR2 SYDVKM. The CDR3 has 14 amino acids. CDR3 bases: TGTGCCAGCCGACAAGCGGGAAGCACAGATACGCAGTATTTT. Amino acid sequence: CASRQAGSTDTQYF.